This T cell receptor (beta chain) was identified in a study of Graves' ophthalmopathy and Graves' hyperthyroidism (dated by TCRdb to 2017 to 2018). For the wider study: Peripheral blood was collected before any treatment was given, at the time of initial diagnosis. TCR beta repertoire signatures were used to distinguish Graves' ophthalmopathy from Graves' hyperthyroidism and to predict progression to ophthalmopathy. In total, 135 blood samples were TCR-sequenced: 40 to 45 ophthalmopathy, 80 or so hyperthyroidism and 17 hyperthyroidism-to-ophthalmopathy patients. A discovery set of 95 to 100 patients (roughly 43 ophthalmopathy, 57 stable hyperthyroidism) was enrolled to explore V-J signatures distinguishing ophthalmopathy from hyperthyroidism. An independent validation cohort comprised 18 to 20 hyperthyroidism patients and some 16 patients who later progressed from hyperthyroidism to ophthalmopathy. In roughly 6 hyperthyroidism patients, the T-cell repertoire of thyroid tissue was compared with the T-cell repertoire of blood. Following sampling, methimazole starting at 30 mg daily was administered to hyperthyroidism patients, and high-dose intravenous methylprednisolone was administered to ophthalmopathy patients. The 95 to 100 discovery patients were randomly divided into training and test sets at a 7:3 ratio. General study outcomes and caveats: The 13-signature model separated ophthalmopathy from stable hyperthyroidism with 87.88% sensitivity and just under 84% specificity in cross-validation, and 80%/75% in the test set. Most expanded thyroid clonotypes with a frequency above 0.001 also appeared in blood, which suggests that blood repertoires may reflect the immune response in the thyroid. No statistical method was used to set the sample size in advance, and the investigators knew which group each participant was assigned to. In validation, the model predicted ophthalmopathy progression with 70.59% sensitivity and 72.22% specificity; 12 predicted patients were CT-confirmed with GO in a median of approximately 6.2 months.

This clonotype turned up a few times. Its cognate antigen has yet to be identified. The germline gene is not matched at one end of the junction; a read error may be the cause. For repertoire sequencing, the TCR beta CDR3 regions were amplified from RNA transcripts. HTBI primers and the Qiagen OneStep RT-PCR kit were used in a first-round RT-PCR, which was followed by a second-round multiplex PCR, size selection and purification. The libraries underwent paired-end sequencing with 100 bp reads on an Illumina HiSeq2000. In the source study's methods: Reads were processed with SOAPnuke, discarding reads with adapters, uncalled bases, mean Phred below 15, or no exact constant-primer or identifier match. COPE v1.2.5 was used to merge the high-quality paired reads. Clonotypes were defined as unique nucleotide sequences and were aligned to IMGT TRB V, D and J references using MiTCR v1.1. Analysis was restricted to V-J combinations with a frequency above 0.0001, which covered 98% to 99.2% of repertoires. For each V-J combination, a TCR clonal expansion and chaos score was defined as F50 clonal expansion divided by the chaos observed in the TCRdist matrix. Welch's t-statistics and random forest were used to reduce the features to some 13 V-J combinations, which were then used as input to a naive Bayes classifier. Thyroid-blood repertoire similarity was quantified with the Morisita-Horn index. Starting from the raw public reads, TCRdb applied fastp trimming at Q25, assembled clones with MiXCR and retained in-frame beta chains. All rows with the same CDR3 protein become a single entry with the most common DNA and genes. These V and J calls rely on TCRdb rather than the paper's analysis. In all, the sample holds approximately 410,000 distinct CDR3 sequences, and just over 15% of those were seen once. Jointly, the top ten make up approximately 7% of the sample.

In the germline V gene, CDR1 corresponds to KGHSH and CDR2 to LQKENI. The CDR3 has 17 amino acids, counting the end cysteine and phenylalanine. Solely the CDR3 DNA is kept, with 51 bases framed from the first base. Stable hyperthyroidism was defined as no progression to ophthalmopathy within 18 months of follow-up. Hyperthyroidism patients were newly diagnosed, were aged 18 to 65 years, and had a disease duration under 2 months. Patients with other autoimmune diseases, uncontrolled infections, pregnancy or lactation were excluded from the study. Diagnosis was based on clinical symptoms, serum thyroxine, TRAb, thyroid ultrasound and orbital computed tomography. Ficoll-Paque density gradient centrifugation was used to isolate PBMCs from about 10 ml of fresh peripheral blood. Total RNA was extracted with Trizol reagent and quality-checked on an Agilent 2100 Bioanalyzer.

Input material: peripheral blood. Recombination linked TRBV18 to TRBJ1-3, and possibly TRBD1, on 5 matching bases. This receptor was identified in a woman aged 18-29 years with stable Graves' hyperthyroidism. Donor details come from another sample of the same person, matched by shared clones. Here is the DNA: TGTGCCAGCTCCCCACAGGTCAGGGTGAGCTCTGGAAACACCATATATTTT. Its coded protein is CASSPQVRVSSGNTIYF.